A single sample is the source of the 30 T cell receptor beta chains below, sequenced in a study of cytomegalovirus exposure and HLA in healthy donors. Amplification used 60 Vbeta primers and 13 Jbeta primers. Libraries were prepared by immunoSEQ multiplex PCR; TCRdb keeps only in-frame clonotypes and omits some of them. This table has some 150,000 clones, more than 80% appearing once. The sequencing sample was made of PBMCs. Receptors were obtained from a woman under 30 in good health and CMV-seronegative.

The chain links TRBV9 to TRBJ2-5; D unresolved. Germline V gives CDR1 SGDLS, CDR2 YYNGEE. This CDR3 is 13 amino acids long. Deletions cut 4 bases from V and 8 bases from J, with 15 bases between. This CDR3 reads CASSNSPVDTQYF. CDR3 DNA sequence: TGTGCCAGCAGCAACTCCCCGGTAGATACCCAGTACTTC. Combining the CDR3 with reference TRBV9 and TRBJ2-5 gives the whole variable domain DSGVTQTPKHLITATGQRVTLRCSPRSGDLSVYWYQQSLDQGLQFLIQYYNGEERAKGNILERFSAQQFPDLHSELNLSSLELGDSALYFCASSNSPVDTQYFGPGTRLLVL.

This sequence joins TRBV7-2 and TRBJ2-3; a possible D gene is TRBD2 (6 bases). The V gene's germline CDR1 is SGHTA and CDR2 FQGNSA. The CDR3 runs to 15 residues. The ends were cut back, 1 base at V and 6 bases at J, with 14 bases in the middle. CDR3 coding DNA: TGTGCCAGCAGCTTAGGGCGGGAAGGTTTTGATACGCAGTATTTT. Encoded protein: CASSLGREGFDTQYF.

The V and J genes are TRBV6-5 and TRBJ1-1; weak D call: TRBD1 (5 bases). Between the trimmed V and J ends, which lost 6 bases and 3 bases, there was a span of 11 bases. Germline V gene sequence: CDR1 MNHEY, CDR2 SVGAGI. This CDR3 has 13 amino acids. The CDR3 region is CASRRGGDTEAFF. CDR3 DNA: TGTGCCAGCAGACGCGGGGGGGACACTGAAGCTTTCTTT.

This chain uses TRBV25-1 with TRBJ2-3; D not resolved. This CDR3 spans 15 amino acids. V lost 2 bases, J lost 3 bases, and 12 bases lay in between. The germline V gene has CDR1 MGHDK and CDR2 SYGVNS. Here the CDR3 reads CASSENRSPTDTQYF. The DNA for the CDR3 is TGTGCCAGCAGTGAAAACCGGAGCCCAACAGATACGCAGTATTTT.

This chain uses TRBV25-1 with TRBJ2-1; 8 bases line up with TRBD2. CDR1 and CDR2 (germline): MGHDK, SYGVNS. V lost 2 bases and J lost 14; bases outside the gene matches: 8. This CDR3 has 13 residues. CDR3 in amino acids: CASSETAGAGEFF. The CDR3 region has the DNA TGTGCCAGCAGTGAAACGGCGGGAGCGGGGGAGTTCTTC. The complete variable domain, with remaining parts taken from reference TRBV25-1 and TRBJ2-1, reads EADIYQTPRYLVIGTGKKITLECSQTMGHDKMYWYQQDPGMELHLIHYSYGVNSTEKGDLSSESTVSRIRTEHFPLTLESARPSHTSQYLCASSETAGAGEFFGPGTRLTVL.

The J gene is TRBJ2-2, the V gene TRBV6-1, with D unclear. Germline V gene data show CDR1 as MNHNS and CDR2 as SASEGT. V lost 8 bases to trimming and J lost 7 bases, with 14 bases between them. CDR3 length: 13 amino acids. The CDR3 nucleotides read TGTGCCAGCCCAGCCTTAGAGGTCGGGGAGCTGTTTTTT. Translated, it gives CASPALEVGELFF.

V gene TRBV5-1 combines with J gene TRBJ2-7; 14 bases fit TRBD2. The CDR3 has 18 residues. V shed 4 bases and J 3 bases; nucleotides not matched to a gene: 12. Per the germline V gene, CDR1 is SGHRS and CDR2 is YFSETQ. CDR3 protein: CASSAPGTSGRGNYEQYF. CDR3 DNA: TGCGCCAGCAGCGCCCCCGGGACTAGCGGGAGAGGTAACTACGAGCAGTACTTC. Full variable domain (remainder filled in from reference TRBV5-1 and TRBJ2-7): KAGVTQTPRYLIKTRGQQVTLSCSPISGHRSVSWYQQTPGQGLQFLFEYFSETQRNKGNFPGRFSGRQFSNSRSEMNVSTLELGDSALYLCASSAPGTSGRGNYEQYFGPGTRLTVT.

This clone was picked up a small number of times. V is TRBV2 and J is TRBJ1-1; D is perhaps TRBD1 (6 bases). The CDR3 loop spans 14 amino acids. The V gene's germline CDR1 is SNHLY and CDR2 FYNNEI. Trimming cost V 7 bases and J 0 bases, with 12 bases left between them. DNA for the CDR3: TGTGCCAGCACATCAGGGGCTATGAACACTGAAGCTTTCTTT. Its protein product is CASTSGAMNTEAFF.

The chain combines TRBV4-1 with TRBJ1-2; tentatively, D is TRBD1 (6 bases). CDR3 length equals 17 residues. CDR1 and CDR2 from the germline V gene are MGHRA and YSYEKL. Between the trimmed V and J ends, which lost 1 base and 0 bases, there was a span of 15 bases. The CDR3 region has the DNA TGCGCCAGCAGCCAAGGTCCCGGACAGAATACTAACTATGGCTACACCTTC. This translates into CASSQGPGQNTNYGYTF.

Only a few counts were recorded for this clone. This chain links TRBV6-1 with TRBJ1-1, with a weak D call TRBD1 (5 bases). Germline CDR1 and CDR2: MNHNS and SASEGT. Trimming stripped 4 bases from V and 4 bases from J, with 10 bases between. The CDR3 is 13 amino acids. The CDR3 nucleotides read TGTGCCAGCAGTGCCCAGGGAAGCACTGAAGCTTTCTTT. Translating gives CASSAQGSTEAFF.

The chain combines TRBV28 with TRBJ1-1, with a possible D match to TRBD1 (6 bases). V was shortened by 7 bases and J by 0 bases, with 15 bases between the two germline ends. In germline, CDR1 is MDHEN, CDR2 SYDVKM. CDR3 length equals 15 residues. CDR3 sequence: CASIQGSGMNTEAFF. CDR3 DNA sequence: TGTGCCAGCATACAGGGATCTGGCATGAACACTGAAGCTTTCTTT. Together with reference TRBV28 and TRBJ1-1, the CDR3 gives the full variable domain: DVKVTQSSRYLVKRTGEKVFLECVQDMDHENMFWYRQDPGLGLRLIYFSYDVKMKEKGDIPEGYSVSREKKERFSLILESASTNQTSMYLCASIQGSGMNTEAFFGQGTRLTVV.

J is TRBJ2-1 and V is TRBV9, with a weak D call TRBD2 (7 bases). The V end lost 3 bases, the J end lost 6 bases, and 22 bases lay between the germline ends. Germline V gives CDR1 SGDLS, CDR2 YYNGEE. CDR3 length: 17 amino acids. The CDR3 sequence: CASSELIGGAGANEQFF. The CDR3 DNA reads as TGTGCCAGCAGCGAACTAATTGGGGGGGCGGGGGCCAATGAGCAGTTCTTC.

CDR3 DNA sequence: TGTGCCAGCAGCTCGCCGACTAGCGGGAGAGTATACGAGCAGTACTTC. Its translation is CASSSPTSGRVYEQYF. V and J are TRBV7-2 and TRBJ2-7; 12 nucleotides line up with TRBD2. The V gene's germline CDR1 is SGHTA and CDR2 FQGNSA. The trim removed 4 bases at V and 4 bases at J, leaving 8 bases unmatched. CDR3 size: 16 residues.

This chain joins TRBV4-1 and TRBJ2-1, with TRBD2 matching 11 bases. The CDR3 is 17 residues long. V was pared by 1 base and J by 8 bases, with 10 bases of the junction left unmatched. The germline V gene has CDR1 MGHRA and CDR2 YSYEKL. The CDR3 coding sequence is TGCGCCAGCAGCCAAGGGGGTAGCGGGAGGGCCATTCATGAGCAGTTCTTC. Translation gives CASSQGGSGRAIHEQFF.

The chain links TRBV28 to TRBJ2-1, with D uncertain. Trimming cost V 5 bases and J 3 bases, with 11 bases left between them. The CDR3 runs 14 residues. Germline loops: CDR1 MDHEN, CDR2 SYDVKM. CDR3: CASSAARDYNEQFF. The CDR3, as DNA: TGTGCCAGCAGTGCCGCGCGCGACTACAATGAGCAGTTCTTC.

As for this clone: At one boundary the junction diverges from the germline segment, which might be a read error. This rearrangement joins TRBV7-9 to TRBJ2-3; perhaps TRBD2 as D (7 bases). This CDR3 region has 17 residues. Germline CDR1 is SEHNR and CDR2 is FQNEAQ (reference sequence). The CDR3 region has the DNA TGTTCCAGCAGCTTTTTACCGGGAGGAGGGGGGTCAGATACGCAGTATTTT. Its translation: CSSSFLPGGGGSDTQYF.

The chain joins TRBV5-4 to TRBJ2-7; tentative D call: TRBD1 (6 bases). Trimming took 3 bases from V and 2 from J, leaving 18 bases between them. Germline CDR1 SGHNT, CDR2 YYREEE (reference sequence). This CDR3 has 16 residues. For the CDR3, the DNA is TGTGCCAGCAGCTCGGCCCAGGGGTTGCTCACCTACGAGCAGTACTTC. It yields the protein CASSSAQGLLTYEQYF.

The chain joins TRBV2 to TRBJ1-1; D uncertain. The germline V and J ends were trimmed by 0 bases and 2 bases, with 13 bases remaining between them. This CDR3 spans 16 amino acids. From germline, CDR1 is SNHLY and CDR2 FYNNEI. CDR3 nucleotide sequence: TGTGCCAGCAGTGAAGCGCGTCCAGGTAGAAACACTGAAGCTTTCTTT. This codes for CASSEARPGRNTEAFF.

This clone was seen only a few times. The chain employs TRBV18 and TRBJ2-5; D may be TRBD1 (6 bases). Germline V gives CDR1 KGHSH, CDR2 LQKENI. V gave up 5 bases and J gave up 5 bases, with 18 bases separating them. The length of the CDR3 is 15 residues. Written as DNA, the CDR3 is TGTGCCAGCTCAGAAGGGACACAACTCCGGGAGACCCAGTACTTC. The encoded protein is CASSEGTQLRETQYF.

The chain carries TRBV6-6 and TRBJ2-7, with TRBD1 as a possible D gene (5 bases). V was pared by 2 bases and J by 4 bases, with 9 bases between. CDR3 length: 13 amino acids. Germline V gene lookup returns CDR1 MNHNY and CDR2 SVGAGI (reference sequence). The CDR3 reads CASSYGAQYEQYF. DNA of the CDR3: TGTGCCAGCAGTTACGGGGCCCAATACGAGCAGTACTTC.

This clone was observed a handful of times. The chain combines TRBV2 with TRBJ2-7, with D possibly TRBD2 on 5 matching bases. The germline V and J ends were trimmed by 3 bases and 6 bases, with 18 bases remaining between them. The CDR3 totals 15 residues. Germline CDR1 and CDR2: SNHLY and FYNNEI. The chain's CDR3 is CASSEDWTASGEQYF. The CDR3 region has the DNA TGTGCCAGCAGTGAGGATTGGACCGCCAGCGGCGAGCAGTACTTC.

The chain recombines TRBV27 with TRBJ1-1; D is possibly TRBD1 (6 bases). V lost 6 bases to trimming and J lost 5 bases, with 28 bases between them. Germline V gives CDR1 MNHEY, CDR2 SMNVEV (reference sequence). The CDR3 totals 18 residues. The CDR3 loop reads CASRHTLGGGRGGTEAFF. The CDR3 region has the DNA TGTGCCAGCAGGCATACCTTAGGGGGGGGCCGGGGGGGTACTGAAGCTTTCTTT.

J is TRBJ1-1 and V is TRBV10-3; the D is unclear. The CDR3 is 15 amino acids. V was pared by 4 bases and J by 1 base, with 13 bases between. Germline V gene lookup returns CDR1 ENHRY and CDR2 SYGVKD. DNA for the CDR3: TGTGCCATCAGTGCCTTCCAGAGACAGAACACTGAAGCTTTCTTT. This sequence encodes CAISAFQRQNTEAFF.

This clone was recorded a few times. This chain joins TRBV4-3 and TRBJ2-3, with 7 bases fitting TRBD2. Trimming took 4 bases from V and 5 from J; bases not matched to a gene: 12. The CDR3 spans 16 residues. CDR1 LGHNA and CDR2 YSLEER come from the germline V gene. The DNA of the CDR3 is TGCGCCAGCAGCCCCGGGAGGTCGGGAGTGGGAGATACGCAGTATTTT. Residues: CASSPGRSGVGDTQYF.

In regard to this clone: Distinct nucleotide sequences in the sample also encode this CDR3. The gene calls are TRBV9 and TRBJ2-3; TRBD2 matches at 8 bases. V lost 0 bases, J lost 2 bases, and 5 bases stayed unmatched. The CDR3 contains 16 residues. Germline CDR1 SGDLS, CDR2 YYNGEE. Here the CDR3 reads CASSVGAGASTDTQYF. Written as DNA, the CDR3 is TGTGCCAGCAGCGTAGGAGCGGGGGCCTCCACAGATACGCAGTATTTT. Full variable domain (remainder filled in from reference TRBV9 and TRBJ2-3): DSGVTQTPKHLITATGQRVTLRCSPRSGDLSVYWYQQSLDQGLQFLIQYYNGEERAKGNILERFSAQQFPDLHSELNLSSLELGDSALYFCASSVGAGASTDTQYFGPGTRLTVL.

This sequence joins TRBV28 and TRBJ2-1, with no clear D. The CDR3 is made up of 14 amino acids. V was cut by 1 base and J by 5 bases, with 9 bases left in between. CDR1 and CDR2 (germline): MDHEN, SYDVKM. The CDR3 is CASSLFSRHNEQFF. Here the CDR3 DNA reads TGTGCCAGCAGTTTATTCAGTCGCCACAATGAGCAGTTCTTC.

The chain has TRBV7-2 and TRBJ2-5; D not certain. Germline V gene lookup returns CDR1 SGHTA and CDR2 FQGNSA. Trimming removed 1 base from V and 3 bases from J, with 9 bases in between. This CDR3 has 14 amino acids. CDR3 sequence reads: CASSLGAEKETQYF. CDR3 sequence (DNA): TGTGCCAGCAGCTTAGGGGCTGAGAAAGAGACCCAGTACTTC.

CDR3 coding DNA: TGTGCCAGCAGTAGCACAGGGGTGGACACCGGGGAGCTGTTTTTT. Amino acids: CASSSTGVDTGELFF. The chain combines TRBV6-1 with TRBJ2-2; 7 bases align to TRBD1. CDR3 size: 15 residues. The germline V gene encodes CDR1 MNHNS and CDR2 SASEGT. With 5 bases clipped from V and 3 bases from J, the junction kept 6 bases outside the gene matches.

CDR3 nucleotide sequence: TGTGCCAGCAGCTCCGGGGGGCTAAGAACCGGGGAGCTGTTTTTT. Protein sequence: CASSSGGLRTGELFF. This chain links TRBV11-3 with TRBJ2-2; D might be TRBD2 (7 bases). Trimming pared 4 bases from V and 5 bases from J, leaving 14 bases between. This CDR3 has 15 amino acids. Germline lookup yields CDR1 SGHNT and CDR2 YENEEA.

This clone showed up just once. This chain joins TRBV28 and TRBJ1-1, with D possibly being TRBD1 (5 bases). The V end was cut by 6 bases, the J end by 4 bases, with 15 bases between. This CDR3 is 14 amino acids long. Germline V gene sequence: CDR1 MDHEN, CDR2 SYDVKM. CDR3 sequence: CASRAGGGVTEAFF. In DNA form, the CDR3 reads TGTGCCAGCAGGGCGGGGGGAGGGGTCACTGAAGCTTTCTTT.